A single sample gave rise to the 15 T cell receptor beta chains below, sequenced in a study of Graves' ophthalmopathy and Graves' hyperthyroidism. TCR beta CDR3 regions were amplified from RNA transcripts. HTBI primers were used in a first-round RT-PCR, which preceded a second-round multiplex PCR. TCRdb reprocessed the multiplex PCR reads with MiXCR, giving one entry per CDR3 protein. This table has some 1.1 million distinct CDR3 sequences, 36% appearing once. Sequencing was done on a sample of peripheral blood or thyroid tissue (not recorded which). The receptor source for this set is an adult man with Graves' hyperthyroidism.

The chain combines TRBV10-3 with TRBJ2-7; D is possibly TRBD2 (5 bases). V was cut by 2 bases and J by 2 bases, with 7 bases left in between. Looked up from germline, CDR1 is ENHRY and CDR2 is SYGVKD. This CDR3 has 13 residues. The CDR3 sequence: CAISEPGTYEQYF. The CDR3 nucleotides read TGTGCCATCAGTGAGCCGGGAACCTACGAGCAGTACTTC.

This clonotype was recorded at least ten times. The rearrangement uses TRBV5-6 and TRBJ1-6; 8 nucleotides align to TRBD1. With V trimmed by 1 base and J by 6 bases, 9 bases remained unmatched. The CDR3 totals 17 residues. In germline, CDR1 is SGHDT, CDR2 YYEEEE. The CDR3 nucleotides are TGTGCCAGCAGCTTGCCGGGATCGACAGGGGTTAATTCACCCCTCCACTTT. It codes for CASSLPGSTGVNSPLHF.

The J gene is TRBJ1-6, the V gene TRBV7-6, with D maybe TRBD1 (6 bases). This CDR3 contains 13 residues. Between the trimmed V and J ends, which lost 8 bases and 13 bases, there was a span of 18 bases. The germline gives CDR1 SGHVS, CDR2 FNYEAQ. The CDR3 reads CASFRGGGSPLHF. In nucleotides, the CDR3 is TGTGCCAGCTTTAGGGGAGGGGGTTCGCCCCTCCACTTT.

The J gene is TRBJ2-7, the V gene TRBV9, with D maybe TRBD2 (6 bases). Trimming cost V 5 bases and J 3 bases, with 18 bases left between them. The germline V gene encodes CDR1 SGDLS and CDR2 YYNGEE. CDR3 length: 15 residues. The DNA for the CDR3 is TGTGCCAGCAGGCAAACTAGCACCGGCGGCTACGAGCAGTACTTC. This translates into CASRQTSTGGYEQYF.

In DNA form, the CDR3 reads TGTGCCTGGAGGGGACAGTCTAATAATTCACCCCTCCACTTT. Translation: CAWRGQSNNSPLHF. The chain combines TRBV30 with TRBJ1-6, with 7 bases matching TRBD1. Looked up from germline, CDR1 is GTSNPN and CDR2 is SVGIG (reference sequence). Unmatched junction bases numbered 4, after V lost 3 bases and J lost 5 bases. CDR3 size: 14 residues.

V gene TRBV7-2 combines with J gene TRBJ1-1; D is perhaps TRBD1 (6 bases). Germline CDR1 is SGHTA and CDR2 is FQGNSA. The length of the CDR3 is 12 residues. V was trimmed by 7 bases and J by 8 bases, leaving 14 bases between them. The CDR3 sequence is CASIQGRREAFF. For the CDR3, the DNA is TGTGCCAGCATCCAGGGGCGTCGGGAAGCTTTCTTT. The full variable domain, its missing parts supplied by reference TRBV7-2 and TRBJ1-1, is GAGVSQSPSNKVTEKGKDVELRCDPISGHTALYWYRQSLGQGLEFLIYFQGNSAPDKSGLPSDRFSAERTGGSVSTLTIQRTQQEDSAVYLCASIQGRREAFFGQGTRLTVV.

As for this clonotype: Sequence at one end of the junction differs from germline and may be a read error. The V and J genes are TRBV5-6 and TRBJ1-1; maybe TRBD1 (6 bases). The CDR3 length is 12 residues. Germline V CDR1 and CDR2: SGHDT, YYEEEE. CDR3 loop: CASSRDRTEACF. The DNA of the CDR3 is TGTGCCAGCAGCCGAGACAGGACTGAAGCTTGCTTT.

This clonotype was picked up one time. Germline is not matched at one junction end, which may reflect a read error. The rearrangement joins TRBV10-3 to TRBJ2-5; 12 bases map to TRBD1. The CDR3 has 17 residues. CDR1 and CDR2 (germline): ENHRY, SYGVKD. CDR3 loop: CASSRSGTGGLRETQYF. The CDR3 nucleotides are TGTGCCAGCAGTCGGTCCGGGACAGGGGGCCTTAGAGAGACCCAGTACTTC.

For the CDR3, the DNA is TGCGCCAGCAGTGCCGGACTAGCGGGAGAATTCGAGCAGTACTTC. Protein: CASSAGLAGEFEQYF. The chain links TRBV10-2 to TRBJ2-7, with TRBD2 matching 13 bases. The CDR3 is 15 residues long. The ends lost 4 bases at V and 6 bases at J; junction bases unmatched: 6. The germline gives CDR1 WSHSY, CDR2 SAAADI.

This clonotype was counted ten times or more. This chain uses TRBV9 with TRBJ1-2; D not certain. The CDR3 has 14 residues. The germline V gene encodes CDR1 SGDLS and CDR2 YYNGEE. Trimming stripped 0 bases from V and 7 bases from J, with 13 bases between. CDR3 in amino acids: CASSVEAGIGGYTF. CDR3 sequence (DNA): TGTGCCAGCAGCGTAGAGGCGGGGATAGGTGGCTACACCTTC. Filled out from reference TRBV9 and TRBJ1-2, the complete variable domain reads DSGVTQTPKHLITATGQRVTLRCSPRSGDLSVYWYQQSLDQGLQFLIQYYNGEERAKGNILERFSAQQFPDLHSELNLSSLELGDSALYFCASSVEAGIGGYTFGSGTRLTVV.

This clonotype was recorded many times. V and J are TRBV24-1 and TRBJ1-2, with 7 positions matching TRBD1. The CDR3 length is 16 residues. Germline V lookup: CDR1 KGHDR, CDR2 SFDVKD. Losses at the gene ends were 5 bases for V and 1 base for J; bases not matched to a gene: 9. The CDR3 DNA is TGTGCCACCAGTGCCCCCCGCGGGGACAGTAACTATGGCTACACCTTC. Translating it yields CATSAPRGDSNYGYTF.

Concerning this clonotype: A much larger clone is a single base away; this may be a read error. V and J are TRBV7-8 and TRBJ2-7; 7 bases map to TRBD1. There are 14 residues in the CDR3. Germline V lookup: CDR1 SGHVS, CDR2 FQNEAQ. Trimming at V came to 5 bases and at J to 3 bases, leaving 7 bases not matched to a gene. CDR3 DNA sequence: TGTGCCAGCAGCGACGGGACAGCCCTCTACGAGCAGTACTTC. Its translation: CASSDGTALYEQYF.

V gene TRBV12-3 or TRBV12-4 combines with J gene TRBJ1-4; TRBD1 might be the D (5 bases). Trimming stripped 1 base from V and 8 bases from J, with 11 bases between. The CDR3 covers 14 residues. CDR3 DNA: TGTGCCAGCAGTTTAGAGGCAGGACAAGAAAAACTGTTTTTT. Protein: CASSLEAGQEKLFF.

This clonotype was recorded a few times. The gene calls are TRBV27 and TRBJ1-5; a weak D match, TRBD1 (5 bases). From germline, CDR1 is MNHEY and CDR2 SMNVEV (reference sequence). The CDR3 runs 14 residues. V was clipped by 6 bases and J by 6 bases, with 15 bases between them. In nucleotides, the CDR3 is TGTGCCAGCAGATCTCGTCTTGACAGTCAGCCCCAGCATTTT. Amino acid sequence: CASRSRLDSQPQHF.

With respect to this clonotype: The junction departs from the called germline gene at one end, perhaps through a read error. V is TRBV9 and J is TRBJ2-5; no clear D gene. CDR3 length: 13 amino acids. From germline, CDR1 is SGDLS and CDR2 YYNGEE. The CDR3 sequence is CASGVDGPETQYF. CDR3 DNA sequence: TGTGCCAGCGGCGTAGACGGGCCAGAGACCCAGTACTTC. The full variable domain, in which reference TRBV9 and TRBJ2-5 provide the parts outside the CDR3, is DSGVTQTPKHLITATGQRVTLRCSPRSGDLSVYWYQQSLDQGLQFLIQYYNGEERAKGNILERFSAQQFPDLHSELNLSSLELGDSALYFCASGVDGPETQYFGPGTRLLVL.